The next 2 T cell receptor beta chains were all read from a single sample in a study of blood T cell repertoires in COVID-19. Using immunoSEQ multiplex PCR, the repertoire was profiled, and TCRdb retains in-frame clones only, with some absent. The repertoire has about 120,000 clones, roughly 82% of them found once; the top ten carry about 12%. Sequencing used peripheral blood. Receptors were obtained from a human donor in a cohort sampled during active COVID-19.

For the CDR3, the DNA is TGTGCCAGCAGCTCGAGCGGGCCGCGTTCACCCCTCCACTTT. Translation: CASSSSGPRSPLHF. The chain is built from TRBV5-4 and TRBJ1-6; D unresolved. V was cut by 3 bases and J by 9 bases, with 13 bases left in between. Germline CDR1 is SGHNT and CDR2 is YYREEE (reference sequence). The CDR3 is made up of 14 amino acids.

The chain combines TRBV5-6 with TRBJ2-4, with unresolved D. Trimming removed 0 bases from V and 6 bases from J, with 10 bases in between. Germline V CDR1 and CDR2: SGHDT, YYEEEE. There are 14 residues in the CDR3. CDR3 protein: CASSLVQVGNIQYF. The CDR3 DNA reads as TGTGCCAGCAGCTTGGTGCAGGTGGGAAACATTCAGTACTTC.